This TCR beta chain was identified in a study of PD-L1 blockade in urothelial cancer. Study as a whole: In the patient group, twenty-five of 29 were males with bladder-origin urothelial cancer. Blood samples had a median of approximately 150,000 T cells.

Every PCR received spiked-in synthetic TCR analog templates. The protocol was immunoSEQ multiplex PCR, while the TCRdb copy is restricted to in-frame clones and leaves out a portion. The sample yields about 84,000 clones, roughly 80% seen once. Pretreatment and on-treatment blood mononuclear cell samples were taken, totaling between 1 and 8 time points per patient. The CDR3 loop spans 14 amino acids. Germline loops: CDR1 LNHDA, CDR2 SQIVND (reference sequence). V dropped 8 bases and J dropped 4; count of bases not matched to a gene: 8. In the case of this clone: In the same sample, other DNA sequences code for this CDR3.

The source of this sequence is a man aged 65 to 85 with urothelial cancer. The specimen comprised PBMCs, sampled around atezolizumab (anti-PD-L1) treatment. The chain links TRBV19 to TRBJ1-1, with 9 positions matching TRBD1. CDR3 nucleotide sequence: TGTGCCAGTCGGACAGGGGCCGGGAGCACTGAAGCTTTCTTT. Amino acid sequence: CASRTGAGSTEAFF.